Detailed here is one T cell receptor beta chain. Its antigen is as yet unknown. Per the germline V gene, CDR1 is MNHEY and CDR2 is SVGAGI. V gave up 6 bases and J gave up 6 bases; unmatched junction bases: 10. This CDR3 has 15 amino acids. Researchers ran the PCR with 60 Vbeta and 13 Jbeta primers. Measured with immunoSEQ multiplex PCR; TCRdb has only the in-frame clones, and not every one. The table shows some 150,000 clones, with 60% to 80% occurring only once. The source of the sample is a study of cytomegalovirus exposure and HLA in healthy donors. Study conclusions and caveats: Donor immune exposure was known only as CMV serostatus. Further analysis was carried out later, and it showed several of the most significant clusters appearing linked to common viral pathogens. The authors later found HLA-associated TCR beta chains more clonally expanded than equally common others.

The chain couples TRBV6-5 to TRBJ2-7, with TRBD2 matching over 11 bases. Sequencing was done on a sample of PBMCs. The sequence was obtained from a middle-aged man in good health and CMV-seronegative. The CDR3: CASRPNGLAGGEQYF. The CDR3 DNA sequence: TGTGCCAGCAGACCCAACGGACTAGCGGGCGGCGAGCAGTACTTC.